This T cell receptor (beta chain) originates from a study of T cells in Graves' hyperthyroidism and ophthalmopathy. Study-level findings and limits: Ophthalmopathy onset followed model prediction by a median about six months. Ophthalmopathy and stable hyperthyroidism were separated by a 13 V-J model.

Amplification targeted TCR beta CDR3 regions from RNA transcripts. The TCR CDR3 was amplified in a first-round RT-PCR using the HTBI primer set. TCRdb fed the multiplex PCR reads into MiXCR, producing one record per CDR3 protein. The sample lists about 570,000 distinct CDR3 sequences; 13% to 15% were seen once. This clonotype has ten or more counts. No antigen is known for it. This CDR3 has 16 amino acids. Germline lookup yields CDR1 MDHEN and CDR2 SYDVKM. V lost 6 bases to trimming and J lost 0 bases, with 12 bases between them. The rearrangement uses TRBV28 and TRBJ2-6; D remains ambiguous. Sequenced: blood. The receptor's source is a woman aged 40 to 50 with Graves' hyperthyroidism. In DNA, the CDR3 is TGTGCCAGCAGAATAGCCGCCAGCTCTGGGGCCAACGTCCTGACTTTC. Its translation is CASRIAASSGANVLTF.